This T cell receptor (beta chain) was identified during a study of graft-versus-host responses after intestinal transplantation. Study information: Recipients across the board were started on anti-thymocyte globulin induction, then kept on tacrolimus and steroids for two to three years.

This CDR3 is built from 13 residues. Germline CDR1 is SEHNR and CDR2 is FQNEAQ (reference sequence). V lost 4 bases and J lost 2; bases outside the gene matches: 1. Regarding this clone: Its target is not known.

Whole-study results and caveats: In patients with graft-donor T cell macrochimerism, allograft graft-versus-host to host-versus-graft clonal ratios were high. An association linked early post-transplant HvG declines with peak circulating GvH clone levels. Marrow from the recipient contained GvH clones, some of which had appeared first in ileum or blood.

Assay: immunoSEQ multiplex PCR; the TCRdb copy retains only in-frame clones and omits some. The table includes approximately 7,000 clones, 75% to 90% detected once. Sequences were derived from PBMCs, sampled roughly 87 days after transplant. The chain has TRBV7-9 and TRBJ1-2, with 7 positions matching TRBD1. The TCR originated in a human patient who received an intestinal transplant, so some T cells may come from the graft donor. CDR3 residues: CASSSTGNYGYTF. The CDR3 DNA sequence: TGTGCCAGCAGCTCGACAGGGAACTATGGCTACACCTTC.